Following are 14 T cell receptor beta chains from one sample sequenced in a study of identical twins. TCRdb ran MiXCR on the 5' RACE reads and lists one entry per CDR3 protein. The sample has 1.5 million to 2 million distinct CDR3 sequences; under 35% are singletons. The sample comprised cord blood. These receptors originate from a newborn girl in good health.

To note about this clonotype: One end of the junction fails to match germline, which may point to a read error. The chain has TRBV5-1 and TRBJ2-2; tentatively, D is TRBD2 (5 bases). The CDR3 is made up of 14 amino acids. From germline, CDR1 is SGHRS and CDR2 YFSETQ. This CDR3 is CASTLRGSTGELFF. CDR3 DNA: TGCGCCAGCACCCTAAGAGGGTCCACCGGGGAGTTGTTTTTT.

DNA of the CDR3: TGTGCCAGCAGTTACCGGGACAACAGGGATGGCTACACCTTC. Translated, it gives CASSYRDNRDGYTF. This sequence joins TRBV6-2 or TRBV6-3 and TRBJ1-2; D possibly corresponds to TRBD1 (6 bases). V lost 2 bases, J lost 6 bases, and 13 bases lay in between. The germline V gene encodes CDR1 MNHEY and CDR2 SVGEGT. The length of the CDR3 is 14 residues.

This clonotype was detected a few times. The V gene is TRBV4-2, the J gene TRBJ1-4, with D maybe TRBD1 (5 bases). V lost 5 bases and J lost 3, with 13 bases in between. Germline CDR1 LGHNA, CDR2 YNFKEQ. The CDR3 is made up of 15 amino acids. CDR3 protein: CASSNPRASNEKLFF. In DNA form, the CDR3 reads TGTGCCAGCAGCAACCCCAGGGCTTCTAATGAAAAACTGTTTTTT.

In its sample, this clonotype was seen a few times. This sequence joins TRBV4-1 and TRBJ2-7, with D tentatively TRBD1 (5 bases). The V gene's germline CDR1 is MGHRA and CDR2 YSYEKL. The V end was cut by 4 bases, the J end by 0 bases, with 13 bases between. This CDR3 comprises 15 residues. CDR3 sequence: CASSPLRAFSYEQYF. In nucleotides, the CDR3 is TGCGCCAGCAGCCCCCTCAGGGCTTTCTCCTACGAGCAGTACTTC.

V and J are TRBV7-2 and TRBJ2-2; 7 nucleotides line up with TRBD2. CDR1 is SGHTA, CDR2 FQGNSA, per germline. The V segment lost 3 bases and the J segment 5 bases; nucleotides outside the gene matches: 6. The CDR3 contains 15 residues. CDR3 nucleotide sequence: TGTGCCAGCAGCTTTTTGATTAGCGGGACCGGGGAGCTGTTTTTT. Its translation is CASSFLISGTGELFF.

Many counts were recorded for this clonotype. The rearrangement uses TRBV28 and TRBJ2-7; 9 nucleotides line up with TRBD1. V trimming: 6 bases; J trimming: 3 bases; junction bases outside the gene matches: 9. This CDR3 is built from 15 residues. CDR1 is MDHEN and CDR2 is SYDVKM in the germline V gene. The CDR3 region is CASSPPGQGVYEQYF. CDR3 in DNA: TGTGCCAGCAGCCCTCCGGGACAGGGAGTCTACGAGCAGTACTTC.

This clonotype has more than one count but fewer than ten. The rearrangement uses TRBV28 and TRBJ1-1, with no clear D. Trimming pared 4 bases from V and 0 bases from J, leaving 15 bases between. Germline V gives CDR1 MDHEN, CDR2 SYDVKM. CDR3 length: 16 residues. CDR3 sequence (DNA): TGTGCCAGCAGTTCCCCCCGGAGAGCAATGAACACTGAAGCTTTCTTT. Its protein is CASSSPRRAMNTEAFF.

There are a few counts of this clonotype. CDR3 bases: TGTGCCAGCAGACAACAGGGGATCGCCGCCAAAAACATTCAGTACTTC. It is translated as CASRQQGIAAKNIQYF. V usage is TRBV14 and J usage is TRBJ2-4, with TRBD1 identical over 7 bases. Germline CDR1 is SGHDN and CDR2 is FVKESK. The CDR3 consists of 16 residues. V was pared by 6 bases and J by 1 base, with 9 bases of the junction left unmatched.

Here the CDR3 DNA reads TGTGCCAGCAGTTTGGGCATGATCTCCCCTTACACCGGGGAGCTGTTTTTT. Amino acids: CASSLGMISPYTGELFF. V is TRBV28 and J is TRBJ2-2; no reliable D call. This CDR3 spans 17 amino acids. Trimming stripped 3 bases from V and 3 bases from J, with 17 bases between. Germline lookup yields CDR1 MDHEN and CDR2 SYDVKM.

With regard to this clonotype: The junction and the germline gene differ at one end; a read error may be behind it. V usage is TRBV12-3 or TRBV12-4 and J usage is TRBJ1-4, with a tentative D call TRBD1 (6 bases). This CDR3 has 14 residues. DNA for the CDR3: TGTGCCAGCAGTTTTCAGGGGCCTAATGAAAAACTGTCTTTT. Its protein is CASSFQGPNEKLSF.

This clonotype was seen only a few times. V usage is TRBV4-1 and J usage is TRBJ2-4; tentatively, D is TRBD1 or TRBD2 (5 bases each). CDR3 size: 15 residues. CDR1 and CDR2 (germline): MGHRA, YSYEKL. V lost 4 bases, J lost 0 bases, and 10 bases lay in between. CDR3 residues: CASSPGTVAKNIQYF. CDR3 nucleotides: TGCGCCAGCAGCCCCGGGACGGTAGCCAAAAACATTCAGTACTTC.

The rearrangement uses TRBV2 and TRBJ2-1; 11 nucleotides agree with TRBD2. Trimming cost V 10 bases and J 5 bases; bases outside gene matches: 7. Germline CDR1 and CDR2: SNHLY and FYNNEI. The CDR3 extends over 14 amino acids. The CDR3 region has the DNA TGTGCCATCCTTAGCGGGGGGGCAAACAATGAGCAGTTCTTC. This codes for CAILSGGANNEQFF.

The chain has TRBV6-2 or TRBV6-3 and TRBJ2-3, with D possibly called TRBD1 or TRBD2 (5 bases each). In germline, CDR1 is MNHEY, CDR2 SVGEGT. CDR3 length: 13 residues. Deletions cut 8 bases from V and 4 bases from J, with 13 bases between. The CDR3 coding sequence is TGTGCCAGCGGATTCGGGACCGCAGATACGCAGTATTTT. The encoded protein is CASGFGTADTQYF.

This clonotype has a handful of counts. The rearrangement links TRBV4-1 to TRBJ2-5, with 11 bases fitting TRBD2. The junction had 6 bases not matched to a gene; V was cut back by 1 base and J by 5 bases. CDR1 is MGHRA, CDR2 YSYEKL, per germline. This CDR3 region has 16 residues. The CDR3 spells CASSQVASSGGETQYF. The DNA for the CDR3 is TGCGCCAGCAGCCAAGTCGCGTCTAGCGGGGGGGAGACCCAGTACTTC.